This T cell receptor (beta chain) was observed in a study of regulatory T cells in long-lasting Graves disease. Regarding the study as a whole: Examination was confined to peripheral blood, excluding thyroid tissue.

Time point in this sample: newly diagnosed GD, antithyroid drugs for less than 3 months. PBMCs provided the RNA from which the TCR library was made. Deletions cut 6 bases from V and 2 bases from J, with 17 bases between. The germline V gene has CDR1 MNHNS and CDR2 SASEGT. The CDR3 consists of 16 residues. Arm-PCR of CDR3 regions and iRepertoire HTBI primers were used to build TCR beta libraries. Via MiXCR, TCRdb re-called the multiplex PCR reads, giving one row per CDR3 protein. The sample holds 400,000 to 550,000 distinct CDR3 sequences, roughly 15% seen once. A word on this clonotype: Its antigen is as yet unknown. This may stem from a read error, because a much larger clone lies one nucleotide away.

The sample was also reused in another study, on T cells in Graves' hyperthyroidism and ophthalmopathy.

The chain has TRBV6-1 and TRBJ1-5, with D maybe TRBD1 (6 bases). The specimen was peripheral blood mononuclear cells (PBMCs), collected at new diagnosis, from a patient treated with antithyroid drugs. The sequence was obtained from a woman aged 18-30 years with Graves disease. This CDR3 reads CASSRFGGRGNQPQHF. CDR3 nucleotides: TGTGCCAGCAGCCGCTTCGGGGGGCGCGGCAATCAGCCCCAGCATTTT.